Presented here are 31 T cell receptor beta chains from one specimen sequenced in a study of CXCR3-negative and CXCR3-positive naive CD8 T cells. Via 5' RACE with UMI labels, TRB cDNA libraries were prepared. For each CDR3 protein, TCRdb gives one entry from its re-call of the 5' RACE reads, without DNA. This listing includes about 130,000 distinct CDR3 sequences. Sequencing was done on a sample of naive CXCR3- CD8+ T cells from blood. Subset: CD45RO-CCR7+CD27+CD95- naive CD8+ T cells lacking CXCR3 (TNR3-). These receptors all come from a human donor in good health. Some clones in this sample may be carry-over from other donors' samples.

The chain couples TRBV7-9 to TRBJ2-7; TCRdb reports TRBD2, a call that lacks DNA to check it against. Germline CDR1 is SEHNR and CDR2 is FQNEAQ (reference sequence). This CDR3 is 15 amino acids long. The CDR3 sequence is CASSHVLAGAYEQYF.

This chain uses TRBV7-3 with TRBJ1-1. Germline CDR1 and CDR2: SGHTA and FQGTGA. The CDR3 loop spans 15 amino acids. The chain's CDR3 is CASSLNVMGNTEAFF. Using reference TRBV7-3 and TRBJ1-1 for the parts outside the CDR3, the full variable domain is GAGVSQTPSNKVTEKGKYVELRCDPISGHTALYWYRQSLGQGPEFLIYFQGTGAADDSGLPNDRFFAVRPEGSVSTLKIQRTERGDSAVYLCASSLNVMGNTEAFFGQGTRLTVV.

This chain uses TRBV6-5 with TRBJ1-4. The germline CDR1 and CDR2 sequences are MNHEY and SVGAGI. This CDR3 contains 17 residues. CDR3 residues: CASSYSNSRAGYEKLFF.

The chain is built from TRBV28 and TRBJ2-7; TCRdb calls TRBD2, which cannot be checked without DNA. CDR1 is MDHEN and CDR2 is SYDVKM in the germline V gene. This CDR3 is 14 amino acids long. CDR3 loop: CASQEAATMDEQYF.

The chain recombines TRBV25-1 with TRBJ1-2. Germline V lookup: CDR1 MGHDK, CDR2 SYGVNS. This CDR3 is built from 13 residues. The CDR3 is CASRDQTNYGYTF.

The chain uses TRBV24-1 and TRBJ2-6; TCRdb selects TRBD1, and the lack of DNA leaves this call unchecked. The CDR3 runs to 15 residues. Germline V gene data show CDR1 as KGHDR and CDR2 as SFDVKD. The CDR3 here is CATSDRGPGANVLTF.

The chain carries TRBV11-2 and TRBJ2-1; TCRdb returns TRBD2, unconfirmable since there is no DNA. Germline V lookup: CDR1 SGHAT, CDR2 FQNNGV. The CDR3 contains 15 residues. CDR3 in amino acids: CASSFLVGGSNEQFF. The full variable domain, in which reference TRBV11-2 and TRBJ2-1 provide the parts outside the CDR3, is EAGVAQSPRYKIIEKRQSVAFWCNPISGHATLYWYQQILGQGPKLLIQFQNNGVVDDSQLPKDRFSAERLKGVDSTLKIQPAKLEDSAVYLCASSFLVGGSNEQFFGPGTRLTVL.

V gene TRBV29-1 combines with J gene TRBJ2-1; TCRdb designates TRBD1, a call that cannot be tested without DNA. This CDR3 is built from 11 residues. Germline assignment: CDR1 SQVTM and CDR2 ANQGSEA. The chain's CDR3 is CSGGASNEQFF.

The rearrangement links TRBV7-9 to TRBJ2-2; absent DNA, TCRdb's TRBD1 call cannot be checked. Germline V CDR1 and CDR2: SEHNR, FQNEAQ (reference sequence). The CDR3 length is 14 residues. CDR3 sequence reads: CASSRRQGTGELFF.

V is TRBV7-9 and J is TRBJ2-1. The length of the CDR3 is 14 residues. Germline V gene data show CDR1 as SEHNR and CDR2 as FQNEAQ (reference sequence). The CDR3 here is CASSPTLFYNEQFF.

The rearrangement joins TRBV27 to TRBJ2-7; TCRdb names TRBD2, which stays unverified in the absence of DNA. Germline assignment: CDR1 MNHEY and CDR2 SMNVEV (reference sequence). The CDR3 spans 15 residues. CDR3 region: CASSLSGSGRHEQYF.

The genes are TRBV29-1 and TRBJ2-7; TCRdb outputs TRBD1, but without DNA this stays unchecked. CDR3 length: 12 amino acids. CDR1 SQVTM and CDR2 ANQGSEA come from the germline V gene. This chain's CDR3 is CSALTESYEQYF.

The rearrangement joins TRBV29-1 to TRBJ2-3. The germline V gene has CDR1 SQVTM and CDR2 ANQGSEA. The length of the CDR3 is 15 residues. The CDR3 protein is CSVGDPRKGTDTQYF.

The chain is built from TRBV20-1 and TRBJ1-2. The CDR3 is 15 amino acids. The V gene's germline CDR1 is DFQATT and CDR2 SNEGSKA (reference sequence). CDR3 sequence reads: CSARDQAAKVYGYTF.

V and J are TRBV5-1 and TRBJ2-7. This CDR3 comprises 13 residues. Germline V gene data show CDR1 as SGHRS and CDR2 as YFSETQ. The CDR3 spells CASGSTSSYEQYF.

This sequence joins TRBV29-1 and TRBJ1-2; TCRdb's D gene call, TRBD1, goes unchecked for lack of DNA. This CDR3 spans 14 amino acids. CDR1 is SQVTM, CDR2 ANQGSEA, per germline. The CDR3 reads CSVEPQDLSYGYTF.

V gene TRBV29-1 combines with J gene TRBJ2-7. The length of the CDR3 is 11 residues. Germline loops: CDR1 SQVTM, CDR2 ANQGSEA. The CDR3 loop reads CSVRGPYEQYF.

The CDR3 loop is CASLPGHLSSYEQYF. The chain joins TRBV28 to TRBJ2-7; there is no DNA to check the TCRdb D call of TRBD1. The V gene's germline CDR1 is MDHEN and CDR2 SYDVKM. The CDR3 is made up of 15 amino acids.

This chain uses TRBV5-1 with TRBJ2-3. Germline V lookup: CDR1 SGHRS, CDR2 YFSETQ. The CDR3 length is 14 residues. The CDR3 spells CASSPNRGGDTQYF.

V usage is TRBV11-2 and J usage is TRBJ2-2; as DNA is missing, the TRBD2 call by TCRdb cannot be tested. The length of the CDR3 is 17 residues. Germline-derived CDR1 and CDR2 are SGHAT and FQNNGV. The CDR3 region is CASSFLAGGPYTGELFF.

The chain joins TRBV5-1 to TRBJ1-1. CDR1 and CDR2 (germline): SGHRS, YFSETQ. This CDR3 is 17 amino acids long. The CDR3 sequence: CASSFKVVASMNTEAFF.

The V and J genes are TRBV20-1 and TRBJ2-3; TCRdb gives TRBD2 as the D gene, but with no DNA this cannot be confirmed. CDR1 is DFQATT, CDR2 SNEGSKA, per germline (reference sequence). This CDR3 comprises 15 residues. Here the CDR3 reads CSARDRGQTTDTQYF.

The chain is built from TRBV27 and TRBJ2-7; the TRBD2 assignment by TCRdb is unverifiable without DNA. Germline lookup yields CDR1 MNHEY and CDR2 SMNVEV (reference sequence). There are 16 residues in the CDR3. CDR3 protein: CASSLLLAGGPGEQYF.

J is TRBJ2-1 and V is TRBV12-3 or TRBV12-4; TCRdb's assignment of TRBD2 cannot be checked, as there is no DNA. The CDR3 sequence is 15 residues long. The CDR3 loop is CASTGTGPYYNEQFF.

The chain couples TRBV29-1 to TRBJ2-1; TCRdb's assignment of TRBD2 cannot be checked, as there is no DNA. This CDR3 has 18 residues. Germline CDR1 and CDR2: SQVTM and ANQGSEA. CDR3 in amino acids: CSVLPSTSGRAGGNEQFF.

The CDR3: CASSQVEVRNEQFF. This chain links TRBV3-1 with TRBJ2-1; the TRBD2 assignment by TCRdb is unverifiable without DNA. The CDR3 extends over 14 amino acids. Germline V lookup: CDR1 LGHDT, CDR2 YNNKEL (reference sequence).

The chain employs TRBV16 and TRBJ1-4; the TRBD1 assignment by TCRdb is unverifiable without DNA. The CDR3 sequence is 18 residues long. Looked up from germline, CDR1 is KGHSY and CDR2 is FQNENV. CDR3 sequence: CASSPRVEGAEVRRKLFF.

The chain couples TRBV28 to TRBJ2-7; TCRdb reports TRBD1, a call that lacks DNA to check it against. The CDR3 has 14 amino acids. The germline V gene encodes CDR1 MDHEN and CDR2 SYDVKM. The CDR3 protein is CASSAHRGPYEQYF. The full variable domain, its missing parts supplied by reference TRBV28 and TRBJ2-7, is DVKVTQSSRYLVKRTGEKVFLECVQDMDHENMFWYRQDPGLGLRLIYFSYDVKMKEKGDIPEGYSVSREKKERFSLILESASTNQTSMYLCASSAHRGPYEQYFGPGTRLTVT.

The chain has TRBV27 and TRBJ2-7; checking the TCRdb D call of TRBD1 is not possible without DNA. Germline V gene data show CDR1 as MNHEY and CDR2 as SMNVEV (reference sequence). This CDR3 region has 14 residues. The CDR3 spells CASSKGDTRYEQYF.

J is TRBJ2-1 and V is TRBV10-3; TCRdb proposes TRBD1, but this gene call is untestable without DNA. CDR3 length: 14 residues. CDR1 is ENHRY, CDR2 SYGVKD, per germline. This CDR3 reads CAISGVGGDNEQFF.

The chain combines TRBV6-5 with TRBJ1-1. The CDR3 extends over 14 amino acids. The germline CDR1 and CDR2 sequences are MNHEY and SVGAGI. This chain's CDR3 is CASSYSRGGTEAFF.